This T cell receptor (beta chain) was obtained from a study of cytomegalovirus exposure and HLA in healthy donors. Regarding this clone: Its antigen is unidentified.

General study points: In vitro, a few CMV-associated chains proved specific for CMV antigens. The tendency of first-cohort TCR clusters to co-occur in the roughly 130 validation repertoires emerged from a later analysis. Despite most TCR sequences being rare, some public TCRs occurred in many donors. Reports showed the classifier diagnosing cytomegalovirus status with high specificity and sensitivity.

Sequencing was performed with immunoSEQ multiplex PCR; in TCRdb, only in-frame clones are kept and a portion is missing. The sample holds 100,000 to 150,000 clones, 75% to 90% seen once. This CDR3 has 12 amino acids. Germline V gene data show CDR1 as MDHEN and CDR2 as SYDVKM. V was pared by 2 bases and J by 11 bases, with 5 bases of the junction left unmatched. The sequencing sample was made of PBMCs. The rearrangement joins TRBV28 to TRBJ1-1, with 7 bases matching TRBD1. The sequence was obtained from a woman younger than 35 in good health and CMV-seronegative. CDR3 in amino acids: CASSLGTEPAFF. The CDR3 nucleotides are TGTGCCAGCAGTTTAGGGACAGAGCCTGCTTTCTTT. Supplemented by reference TRBV28 and TRBJ1-1, the full variable domain reads DVKVTQSSRYLVKRTGEKVFLECVQDMDHENMFWYRQDPGLGLRLIYFSYDVKMKEKGDIPEGYSVSREKKERFSLILESASTNQTSMYLCASSLGTEPAFFGQGTRLTVV.